The source of this TCR beta chain is a study of blood T cell repertoires in COVID-19. Study-level information: Sites across the United States, Italy and Spain contributed samples from acute and convalescent COVID-19. From T cells, B-cell-depleted T cells, or PBMCs came the material, which was cDNA or gDNA.

In the source study's methods: Amplification of reference gene primers provided the estimated nucleated cell counts. Generated by immunoSEQ multiplex PCR, the TCRdb table keeps only in-frame clones and is missing some. V and J calls and clone size follow that table, whereas D and trimming were derived from the DNA. The profile shows around 63,000 clones, around 88% of them singletons. Germline CDR1 and CDR2: SNHLY and FYNNEI. Trimming took 8 bases from V and 0 from J, leaving 10 bases between them. The CDR3 runs 13 residues. This clone appeared once. The sequenced sample was peripheral blood. The rearrangement uses TRBV2 and TRBJ1-1; D is undetermined. This TCR was sampled from an elderly woman with active COVID-19. The CDR3 loop is CASSADMNTEAFF. CDR3 nucleotide sequence: TGTGCCAGCTCGGCAGACATGAACACTGAAGCTTTCTTT.